What follows describes a single T cell receptor beta chain. There is no known antigen for this receptor. No much larger clone is present one base from it, and per-base qualities are unavailable. The cohort consisted of hundreds of healthy bone marrow donors. Cohort members were all nominally healthy when sampled, although unrecorded immune exposures were likely present. The donor tested CMV seronegative and was one of the 352 seronegative cohort members. Every donor gave a peripheral blood sample, and the peripheral blood mononuclear cells from that sample were used for TCR beta sequencing. Genomic DNA was extracted from the blood cell samples with the Qiagen DNeasy Blood Extraction Kit. Library preparation was by the immunoSEQ multiplex PCR assay. The multiplex PCR relied on a mix of 60 forward primers for TCR Vbeta segments and 13 reverse primers for TCR Jbeta segments. Amplification of the CDR3 region of rearranged TCR beta genes was performed with a multiplex PCR assay on genomic DNA. On the Illumina HiSeq System, the amplified TCR beta libraries were sequenced as 87-base-pair reads. As for the original processing: A later analysis tallied roughly 78 million unique TCR beta chains across the 666 repertoires, and approximately 12 million of those chains were shared by two or more donors. Raw reads were error-corrected and collapsed into unique sequences with a nearest-neighbor algorithm that merged closely related sequences to remove PCR and sequencing errors. V, D and J gene segments were assigned by aligning CDR3 sequences to IMGT reference sequences. For a sequence to be retained, a match of at least six nucleotides was required to both a V gene segment and a J gene segment. Rearrangements were called productive when the CDR3 lacked stop codons and stayed in frame with V and J; all others were non-productive. Following IMGT convention, CDR3 was defined as the stretch from the second conserved V-encoded cysteine up to the conserved J-encoded phenylalanine. Sequences without an unambiguous match to a single V gene segment were excluded from the earlier analysis of 500 to 700 of the donors. In an earlier analysis of 587 of the donors, V segments were called functional above 56.7% productive rearrangements and were called segregating when the between-donor standard deviation exceeded 5%. A statistical classification framework was built to diagnose cytomegalovirus status from the catalog of TCR beta chain sequences. V and J gene assignment, in a later analysis, came from comparing TCR nucleotide sequences with IMGT/GENE-DB human TR gene sequences. Using the TCRdist pipeline, a later analysis assigned CDR3 sequences along with most-parsimonious VDJ recombination scenarios. In a later analysis, each TCR beta chain was defined by its CDR3 amino acid sequence together with its V-gene family, and reads without a unique V-gene family were excluded. To address suspected cross-contamination and a sequencing artifact, a later analysis removed a few hundred highly shared, low-generation-probability nucleotide sequences. In a later analysis, a clonal expansion index for each public chain was calculated from normalized within-repertoire ranks of inferred template counts. A later analysis computed generation probabilities with a VDJ recombination model fitted to out-of-frame rearrangements, and checked the results against IGoR. In a later analysis, TCR-TCR, TCR-HLA and TCR-CMV co-occurrence was scored with hypergeometric tests, and a repertoire-size bias correction was applied to TCR pairs. In a later analysis, false discovery rates were estimated by permuting HLA or CMV assignments 20 times. In a later analysis, co-occurring TCRs were grouped using DBSCAN, with TCRdist sequence similarity added in when clustering inside HLA-allele-positive subsets. Repertoires with fewer than 30,000 or more than 120,000 public chains, plus five repertoires with anomalous nucleotide sharing, were excluded from co-occurrence clustering. This immuneACCESS table, as held by TCRdb, lists in-frame sequences with V and J called but not all clones. Of the missing ones, under half trace to an unresolved V gene in checked studies; the others have no known cause. For V, J and clone size, that table is used; D and trimming come from the DNA. The sample has about 130,000 clones on record, 80% of them singletons. The ten largest make up 1% of the sample.

The data originate from a study of cytomegalovirus exposure and HLA in healthy donors listed by TCRdb under 2017. Looking at the study overall: In an earlier analysis of 550 to 750 of the donors, 276 Gb of sequence data and 117 million unique TCR beta sequences from about 190 million T cells were reported. Four or five DR-DQ haplotypes were handled as single units for association and clustering because linkage in the cohort was strong. High-throughput TCR immunosequencing, statistical association of individual TCRs with disease status, and machine learning were combined to predict cytomegalovirus infection status. Donor age, sex, ethnicity and CMV serostatus were compiled together with the repertoire data. Of the 398 genotyped donors, around 81% fell in the genetic ancestry cluster associated with self-reported Caucasian donors. The later analysis used no new phenotypic data to find candidate immune exposures, relying instead on TCR beta sequences and their occurrence across donors. A separate validation cohort of about 110 different subjects was used in addition to the approximately 640-subject first cohort. Among about 410 genotyped donors of the cohort, an average of about 240,000 unique TCR beta nucleotide sequences was sequenced per donor, of which about 18% were non-productive. Class I and class II HLA loci were covered by the typing at four-digit resolution. An early release that covered some 630 HLA-typed donors contained 250 to 350 gigabases of sequencing data and tens of millions of unique TCR sequences. A later analysis re-analyzed previously published TCR beta repertoires from approximately 670 donors and added high-resolution HLA genotyping to study TCR occurrence patterns. The study was designed to test whether signatures of past pathogen exposure could be identified by cataloging public T cell receptors. Typing coverage varied by locus: roughly 620-630 donors for A, B, C, DRB1 and DQB1; 522 for DQA1; 606 for DPA1; approximately 450 for DPB1. An earlier analysis of fewer than 700 of the donors applied high-throughput TCR beta sequencing to assess whether each TCR beta V gene segment acted as functional or pseudogenic. The study profiled the T cell repertoires of around 700 subjects by immunosequencing and related them to cytomegalovirus serostatus. Genome-wide SNP genotypes for about 60% of the 666 donors were used in a later genetic analysis, which treated that subset as a discovery cohort. Every discovery cohort repertoire had been produced on one sequencing platform. The paper as a whole reports these results and caveats: The classifier was reported to diagnose cytomegalovirus status with high specificity and sensitivity in both the original cohort and the validation cohort. An earlier analysis of 450 to 750 of the donors showed that most TCR beta V segments appeared in productive rearrangements either about 87% or about 30% of the time, which broadly matched IMGT annotations. A further reported finding was that TCR beta sequences accurately predicted the HLA-A and HLA-B alleles for most subjects in the first cohort. Some IMGT-functional V segments, including TRBV6-2 and TRBV6-3, could not be distinguished by the 87-base-pair reads and were therefore excluded. A cluster of highly shared sequence variants was judged likely to represent a technical artifact of the sequencing pipeline. Across donors, most TCR sequences were observed very rarely, whereas some public TCRs were present in many individuals. Three of the identified cytomegalovirus-associated TCR beta chains were confirmed in vitro to be specific for cytomegalovirus antigens. The study listed 170 or so TCR beta chains as associated with cytomegalovirus. Because HLA typing was missing for some donors at each locus, association tests included only the typed subset. When HLA alleles, especially DR and DQ, strongly co-occurred, TCR associations were difficult to assign to individual alleles. Compared with the approximately 670-donor mean, donors in an Asian-associated ancestry cluster had fewer N-insertions in productive TCRs, according to a later genetic analysis. The authors suggested that the approach could potentially be extended to other disease states and immunological phenotypes. Presence/absence analyses assumed roughly uniform sequencing depth across donors, an assumption that may not hold. A later analysis associated about 17,000 TCR beta sequences with specific HLA alleles at a false discovery rate of 0.05. Because counts were too low, more than 15 rarely observed V segments, including chromosome 9 orphons, were left out of the earlier analysis of a few hundred of the donors. A later analysis reported that several top co-occurrence clusters appeared linked to parvovirus B19, influenza, CMV and Epstein-Barr virus. This cohort had only TCR beta chains sequenced, and the lack of alpha or paired-chain data limited which features could be detected. Linkage disequilibrium might explain the correlated functional status among segregating V segments, but an unknown experimental factor could not be ruled out. In a later analysis, HLA-associated TCR beta chains showed more clonal expansion and lower generation probabilities than non-associated chains that were equally common. An association between a missense DCLRE1C variant and V-gene and J-gene trimming of TCR beta chains was found in a later genetic analysis and replicated in an independent cohort. According to a later analysis, TCR association rates differed among HLA loci, with DRB1 alleles showing the most associated TCRs and HLA-C alleles showing the fewest. According to a later analysis, most CMV-associated TCR beta chains appeared to be HLA-restricted, and the HLA associations seemed to be driven largely by CMV exposure. For the cohort, immune exposure information was limited to CMV serostatus.

Spanning cysteine to phenylalanine, the CDR3 consists of 12 amino acids. CDR3 DNA only is kept here, 36 bases in frame from base 1. CDR1 SEHNR and CDR2 FQNEAQ are derived from the germline V gene (reference sequence). A distance of 5 bases separates the germline ends of V and J, which lose 5 bases and 0 bases respectively. The source is a man aged 40-49 years in good health and CMV-seronegative. The V and J genes are TRBV7-9 and TRBJ2-7; the D gene cannot be resolved reliably. The sequenced sample consisted of PBMCs. For the CDR3, the sequence is CASSEASYEQYF. The DNA sequence is as follows: TGTGCCAGCAGCGAAGCCTCCTACGAGCAGTACTTC.